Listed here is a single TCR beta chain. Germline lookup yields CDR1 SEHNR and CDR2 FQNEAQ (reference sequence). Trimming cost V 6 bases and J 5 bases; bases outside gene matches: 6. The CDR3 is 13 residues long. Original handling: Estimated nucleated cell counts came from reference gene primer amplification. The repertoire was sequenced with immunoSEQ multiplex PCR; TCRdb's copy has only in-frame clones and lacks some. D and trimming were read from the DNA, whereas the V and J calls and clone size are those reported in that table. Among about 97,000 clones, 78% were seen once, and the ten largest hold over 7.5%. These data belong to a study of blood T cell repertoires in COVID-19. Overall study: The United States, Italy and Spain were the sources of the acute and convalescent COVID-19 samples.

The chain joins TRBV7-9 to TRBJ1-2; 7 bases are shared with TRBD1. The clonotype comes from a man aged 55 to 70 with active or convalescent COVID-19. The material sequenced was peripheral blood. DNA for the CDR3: TGTGCCAGCAGTCCACAGGGGAGATATGGCTACACCTTC. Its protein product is CASSPQGRYGYTF.